The 25 T cell receptor beta chains in this list originate from one sample, sequenced in a study of CD8+ T cells in alopecia areata. Extracted RNA was reverse transcribed, and the resulting cDNA served as sequencing template. Here immunoSEQ multiplex PCR was the method, and the copy in TCRdb shows in-frame clones only, minus some. The sample has 4,500 to 6,000 clones, about three quarters seen once. Treatment noted: oral pan-JAK inhibitor, 5-10 mg twice daily. Alopecia areata patients had lesional scalp punch biopsies and peripheral blood taken from them. The source material was skin, sampled at week 24, from a patient treated with tofacitinib. All receptors come from a human donor with alopecia areata.

The V and J genes are TRBV6-1 and TRBJ2-7; no clear D. The CDR3 runs 14 residues. Per the germline V gene, CDR1 is MNHNS and CDR2 is SASEGT. V was clipped by 9 bases and J by 2 bases, with 17 bases between them. CDR3 in amino acids: CASNPFNGPYEQYF. The CDR3 DNA sequence: TGTGCCAGTAACCCCTTCAATGGGCCCTACGAGCAGTACTTC.

The chain links TRBV6-5 to TRBJ1-4; D is uncertain. The CDR3 runs 12 residues. In germline, CDR1 is MNHEY, CDR2 SVGAGI. The germline V and J ends were trimmed by 2 bases and 8 bases, with 6 bases remaining between them. The CDR3: CASSYGREKLFF. In DNA, the CDR3 is TGTGCCAGCAGTTACGGTCGGGAAAAACTGTTTTTT.

This rearrangement joins TRBV13 to TRBJ2-1, with 12 bases aligning to TRBD2. The CDR3 consists of 16 residues. Losses at the gene ends were 5 bases for V and 4 bases for J; bases not matched to a gene: 6. CDR1 is PRHDT, CDR2 FYEKMQ, per germline (reference sequence). The CDR3 reads CASSPRLAGAYNEQFF. The DNA of the CDR3 is TGTGCCAGCAGCCCCAGACTAGCGGGGGCTTACAATGAGCAGTTCTTC. The whole variable domain, remainder taken from reference TRBV13 and TRBJ2-1, is AAGVIQSPRHLIKEKRETATLKCYPIPRHDTVYWYQQGPGQDPQFLISFYEKMQSDKGSIPDRFSAQQFSDYHSELNMSSLELGDSALYFCASSPRLAGAYNEQFFGPGTRLTVL.

The chain couples TRBV27 to TRBJ2-7; 9 bases match TRBD2. The ends lost 6 bases at V and 3 bases at J; junction bases unmatched: 18. Per germline, CDR1 MNHEY and CDR2 SMNVEV (reference sequence). The CDR3 covers 18 residues. The CDR3 sequence is CASSQDSTSGRHYYEQYF. In DNA, the CDR3 is TGTGCCAGCAGCCAAGATAGCACTAGCGGGCGACATTACTACGAGCAGTACTTC.

The chain recombines TRBV19 with TRBJ1-1; D is undetermined. Germline lookup yields CDR1 LNHDA and CDR2 SQIVND (reference sequence). The V gene lost 1 base and the J gene lost 0 bases, with 12 bases spanning the gap. The CDR3 is 16 residues long. CDR3 coding DNA: TGTGCCAGTAGTATAGTTATAGGACGGATGAACACTGAAGCTTTCTTT. Its protein is CASSIVIGRMNTEAFF.

In the case of this clone: An end of the junction differs from the germline gene, which may be a read error. At the DNA level, this CDR3 is encoded by other sequences in the same sample as well. The V call is TRBV13, the J call TRBJ1-2; perhaps TRBD1 as D (6 bases). In germline, CDR1 is PRHDT, CDR2 FYEKMQ (reference sequence). This CDR3 region has 15 residues. CDR3: CASSLGLIEGEGYTF. CDR3 nucleotides: TGTGCCAGTAGCTTAGGACTTATAGAGGGGGAAGGCTACACCTTC.

This clone was observed a handful of times. The chain couples TRBV15 to TRBJ2-1; D unresolved. Germline V gene sequence: CDR1 LNHNV, CDR2 YYDKDF (reference sequence). This CDR3 is 12 amino acids long. With 0 bases removed from V and 3 bases from J, the gap between germline ends came to 0 bases. Written as DNA, the CDR3 is TGTGCCACCAGCAGAGACTACAATGAGCAGTTCTTC. This sequence encodes CATSRDYNEQFF.

V gene TRBV30 combines with J gene TRBJ2-7, with D perhaps assigned TRBD1 or TRBD2 (5 bases each). The CDR3 length is 14 residues. The germline V gene has CDR1 GTSNPN and CDR2 SVGIG (reference sequence). Trimming stripped 2 bases from V and 7 bases from J, with 18 bases between. CDR3 residues: CAWSRLGHEGEQYF. DNA of the CDR3: TGTGCCTGGAGTCGTTTGGGCCACGAGGGGGAGCAGTACTTC.

The chain uses TRBV7-9 and TRBJ1-2; 8 bases fit TRBD1. Germline V gene sequence: CDR1 SEHNR, CDR2 FQNEAQ (reference sequence). This CDR3 has 13 amino acids. Trimming at V came to 8 bases and at J to 8 bases, leaving 10 bases not matched to a gene. The CDR3 here is CASGRRGLGGYTF. The CDR3 DNA follows: TGTGCCAGCGGACGCAGGGGGCTGGGAGGCTACACCTTC.

The chain links TRBV7-2 to TRBJ1-2; a possible D gene is TRBD1 (5 bases). Per germline, CDR1 SGHTA and CDR2 FQGNSA. This CDR3 has 15 amino acids. V was clipped by 5 bases and J by 4 bases, with 17 bases between them. CDR3 in DNA: TGTGCCAGCAGCGCCAGCGGCAGGGCGGGCTATGGCTACACCTTC. Encoded protein: CASSASGRAGYGYTF.

V usage is TRBV2 and J usage is TRBJ1-6; a weak D match, TRBD1 (5 bases). Germline-derived CDR1 and CDR2 are SNHLY and FYNNEI. The length of the CDR3 is 14 residues. Trimming removed 3 bases from V and 8 bases from J, with 11 bases in between. This CDR3 reads CASSEGRTYSPLHF. The CDR3 nucleotides read TGTGCCAGCAGTGAGGGGAGGACATATTCACCCCTCCACTTT.

CDR3 protein: CASSPAGSQADTQYF. The CDR3 DNA follows: TGTGCCAGCAGCCCAGCCGGGTCTCAGGCAGATACGCAGTATTTT. The rearrangement joins TRBV7-2 to TRBJ2-3, with D uncertain. Trimming stripped 5 bases from V and 4 bases from J, with 16 bases between. Germline CDR1 and CDR2: SGHTA and FQGNSA. The CDR3 has 15 residues.

This clone appeared a few times. V usage is TRBV19 and J usage is TRBJ2-5; D is possibly TRBD2 (5 bases). Germline V gene lookup returns CDR1 LNHDA and CDR2 SQIVND (reference sequence). The CDR3 sequence is 14 residues long. Trimming stripped 11 bases from V and 0 bases from J, with 16 bases between. The chain's CDR3 is CADTGIQYQETQYF. The DNA for the CDR3 is TGTGCCGATACCGGGATACAGTACCAAGAGACCCAGTACTTC.

This sequence joins TRBV7-9 and TRBJ1-2, with a possible D match to TRBD1 (6 bases). Per the germline V gene, CDR1 is SEHNR and CDR2 is FQNEAQ (reference sequence). V was pared by 1 base and J by 5 bases, with 8 bases between. This CDR3 contains 13 residues. The CDR3 region is CASSLGTDYGYTF. DNA of the CDR3: TGTGCCAGCAGCTTAGGGACAGATTATGGCTACACCTTC.

The rearrangement uses TRBV29-1 and TRBJ2-1, with a possible D match to TRBD1 (5 bases). V was shortened by 3 bases and J by 3 bases, with 6 bases between the two germline ends. The length of the CDR3 is 12 residues. CDR1 is SQVTM and CDR2 is ANQGSEA in the germline V gene. CDR3 in DNA: TGCAGCGTTGACAGGGACTACAATGAGCAGTTCTTC. Translation gives CSVDRDYNEQFF.

This clone has only one observation. In the same sample, other DNA sequences code for this CDR3. J is TRBJ1-6 and V is TRBV7-2; D gene unclear. With 2 bases removed from V and 3 bases from J, the gap between germline ends came to 5 bases. The CDR3 contains 14 residues. The germline V gene has CDR1 SGHTA and CDR2 FQGNSA. This CDR3 is CASSLQGYNSPLHF. CDR3 coding DNA: TGTGCCAGCAGCTTACAAGGCTATAATTCACCCCTCCACTTT.

The chain carries TRBV14 and TRBJ2-3, with 13 bases fitting TRBD2. The CDR3 loop spans 24 amino acids. V shed 1 base, J shed 1 base, and the junction held 23 bases outside the gene matches. Per the germline V gene, CDR1 is SGHDN and CDR2 is FVKESK. The CDR3 DNA is TGTGCCAGCAGCCAAGGACAATGGGCTACGCCGGGACACGGGACTAGCGGGGGCACAGATACGCAGTATTTT. Amino acid sequence: CASSQGQWATPGHGTSGGTDTQYF.

The V and J genes are TRBV25-1 and TRBJ2-7; 7 nucleotides align to TRBD2. This CDR3 has 13 residues. Per germline, CDR1 MGHDK and CDR2 SYGVNS. J was trimmed by 0 bases and V by 4 bases; bases with no gene match: 0. The CDR3 DNA follows: TGTGCCAGCAGTGTAGCGGGCTCCTACGAGCAGTACTTC. Translating gives CASSVAGSYEQYF.

The V and J genes are TRBV4-1 and TRBJ2-1; a weak D match, TRBD2 (5 bases). CDR1 is MGHRA and CDR2 is YSYEKL in the germline V gene. CDR3 size: 18 residues. With 1 base removed from V and 2 bases from J, the gap between germline ends came to 18 bases. CDR3 nucleotide sequence: TGCGCCAGCAGCCAAGCAGACCTTATAGCGACCCCCTACAATGAGCAGTTCTTC. Residues: CASSQADLIATPYNEQFF.

Only a few counts were recorded for this clone. The chain combines TRBV18 with TRBJ2-7; maybe TRBD1 (5 bases). The CDR3 length is 13 residues. V dropped 1 base and J dropped 3 bases, with 7 bases sitting between them. CDR1 KGHSH and CDR2 LQKENI come from the germline V gene. In DNA, the CDR3 is TGTGCCAGCTCACCACGCAGGGTCTACGAGCAGTACTTC. It is translated as CASSPRRVYEQYF.

Only one count was recorded for this clone. The chain uses TRBV18 and TRBJ2-7; D not resolved. Germline V gene data show CDR1 as KGHSH and CDR2 as LQKENI. Trimming took 3 bases from V and 2 from J, leaving 11 bases between them. The CDR3 is 14 residues long. This chain's CDR3 is CASSPRPPPYEQYF. Written as DNA, the CDR3 is TGTGCCAGCTCACCCAGACCCCCGCCCTACGAGCAGTACTTC.

The chain joins TRBV7-2 to TRBJ2-7; no clear D gene. The CDR3 runs 12 residues. Germline CDR1 and CDR2: SGHTA and FQGNSA. The germline V and J ends were trimmed by 2 bases and 3 bases, with 5 bases remaining between them. CDR3 nucleotide sequence: TGTGCCAGCAGCTTATCCAGCTACGAGCAGTACTTC. The encoded protein is CASSLSSYEQYF. Using reference TRBV7-2 and TRBJ2-7 for the parts outside the CDR3, the full variable domain is GAGVSQSPSNKVTEKGKDVELRCDPISGHTALYWYRQSLGQGLEFLIYFQGNSAPDKSGLPSDRFSAERTGGSVSTLTIQRTQQEDSAVYLCASSLSSYEQYFGPGTRLTVT.

The CDR3 DNA reads TGTGCCAGCTCCCCCGGAGGAAACACCATATATTTT. This codes for CASSPGGNTIYF. The chain has TRBV6-1 and TRBJ1-3; no clear D. The germline V and J ends were trimmed by 8 bases and 4 bases, with 9 bases remaining between them. This CDR3 has 12 residues. Germline CDR1 reads MNHNS; CDR2 reads SASEGT.

This clone was counted a few times. Here the CDR3 reads CASSTTGLGSEQFF. The CDR3 nucleotides are TGCGCCAGCAGTACCACCGGACTAGGCAGTGAGCAGTTCTTC. The chain combines TRBV10-1 with TRBJ2-1; 7 nucleotides match TRBD2. After removal of 5 bases from V and 9 bases from J, the junction contained 10 bases not matched to a gene. The CDR3 is 14 residues long. Germline V gene lookup returns CDR1 WNHNN and CDR2 SYGVQD (reference sequence).

The chain combines TRBV27 with TRBJ2-5; TRBD1 matches at 7 bases. The V gene end was trimmed by 5 bases and the J gene end by 7 bases; junction bases not matched to a gene: 13. Germline CDR1 reads MNHEY; CDR2 reads SMNVEV (reference sequence). The CDR3 extends over 15 amino acids. This chain's CDR3 is CASSTTGDRRSTQYF. Here the CDR3 DNA reads TGTGCCAGCAGTACTACAGGGGACCGCCGGTCGACCCAGTACTTC.